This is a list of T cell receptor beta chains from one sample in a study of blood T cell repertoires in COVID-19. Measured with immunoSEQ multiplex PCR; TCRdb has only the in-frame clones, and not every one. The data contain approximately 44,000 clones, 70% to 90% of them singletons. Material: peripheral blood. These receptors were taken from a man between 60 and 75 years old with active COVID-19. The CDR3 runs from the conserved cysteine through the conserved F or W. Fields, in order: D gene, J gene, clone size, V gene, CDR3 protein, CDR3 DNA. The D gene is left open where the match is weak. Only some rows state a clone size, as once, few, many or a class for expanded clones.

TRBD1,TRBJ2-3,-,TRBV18,CASSPSGQVGDTQYF,TGTGCCAGCTCACCCTCAGGACAGGTAGGAGATACGCAGTATTTT
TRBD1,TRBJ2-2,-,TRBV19,CASSISTGGTGELFF,TGTGCCAGTAGTATCTCGACAGGGGGCACCGGGGAGCTGTTTTTT
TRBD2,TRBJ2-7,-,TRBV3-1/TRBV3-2,CASSQDIVGGLGSYEQYF,TGTGCCAGCAGCCAAGATATTGTAGGGGGACTAGGTTCCTACGAGCAGTACTTC
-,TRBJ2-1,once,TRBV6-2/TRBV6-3,CASSYSFLYNEQFF,TGTGCCAGCAGTTACTCTTTCCTGTACAATGAGCAGTTCTTC
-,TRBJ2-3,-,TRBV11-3,CASSPRGGMSTDTQYF,TGTGCCAGCAGCCCGCGGGGCGGGATGAGCACAGATACGCAGTATTTT
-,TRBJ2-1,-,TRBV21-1,CASSKSGGVLAGVLHSDEQFF,TGTGCCAGCAGCAAAAGCGGAGGGGTACTAGCGGGGGTTCTGCATTCAGATGAGCAGTTCTTC
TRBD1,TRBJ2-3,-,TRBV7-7,CASSRGQGPTDTQYF,TGTGCCAGCAGCCGGGGACAGGGCCCCACAGATACGCAGTATTTT
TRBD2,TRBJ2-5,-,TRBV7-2,CASSRLREGETQYF,TGTGCCAGCAGCCGTTTGCGGGAGGGAGAGACCCAGTACTTC
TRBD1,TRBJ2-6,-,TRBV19,CASADRGRSGANVLTF,TGTGCCAGCGCGGACAGGGGGCGCTCTGGGGCCAACGTCCTGACTTTC
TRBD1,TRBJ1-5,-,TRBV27,CASSLTGGGNQPQHF,TGTGCCAGCAGTTTGACAGGGGGTGGCAATCAGCCCCAGCATTTT
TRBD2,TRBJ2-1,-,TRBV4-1,CASSHAGVAGGIYNEQFF,TGCGCCAGCAGCCATGCCGGGGTAGCGGGAGGTATTTACAATGAGCAGTTCTTC
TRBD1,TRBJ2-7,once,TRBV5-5,CASSSAGTGLYEQYF,TGTGCCAGCAGCTCCGCGGGGACAGGGTTGTACGAGCAGTACTTC
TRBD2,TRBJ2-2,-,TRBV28,CASSTVAGGPNTGELFF,TGTGCCAGCAGTACTGTAGCGGGAGGCCCGAACACCGGGGAGCTGTTTTTT
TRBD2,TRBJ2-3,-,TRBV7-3,CASSYLPGLAGVSDTQYF,TGTGCCAGCAGCTACCTCCCGGGACTAGCGGGAGTGTCGGATACGCAGTATTTT
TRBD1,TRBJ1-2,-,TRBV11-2,CASSVQPGQGPSTF,TGTGCCAGCAGCGTACAACCGGGACAGGGTCCCTCCACCTTC
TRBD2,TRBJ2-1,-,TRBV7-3,CASSFSTSGGSYNEQFF,TGTGCCAGCAGCTTTTCGACTAGCGGGGGCTCCTACAATGAGCAGTTCTTC
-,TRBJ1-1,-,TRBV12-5,CASGLVGAGRTEAFF,TGTGCTAGTGGTTTGGTAGGGGCAGGCCGGACTGAAGCTTTCTTT
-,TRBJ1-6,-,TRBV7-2,CASSLVPGTSSYNSPLHF,TGTGCCAGCAGCTTAGTTCCAGGGACTAGCTCCTATAATTCACCCCTCCACTTT
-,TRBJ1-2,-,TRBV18,CASSEASYGYTF,TGTGCCAGCTCGGAGGCCTCCTATGGCTACACCTTC
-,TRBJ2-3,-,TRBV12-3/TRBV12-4,CASSWHSTDTQYF,TGTGCCAGCAGCTGGCATTCAACAGATACGCAGTATTTT
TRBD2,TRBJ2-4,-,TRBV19,CASSSEGGRLAKNIQYF,TGTGCCAGTAGTTCGGAGGGCGGGAGACTAGCCAAAAACATTCAGTACTTC
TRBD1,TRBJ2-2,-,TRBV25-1,CASGTGFPGELFF,TGTGCCAGCGGGACAGGGTTTCCGGGGGAGCTGTTTTTT
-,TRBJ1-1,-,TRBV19,CASREQVKSTEAFF,TGTGCCAGTAGGGAACAGGTTAAAAGCACTGAAGCTTTCTTT
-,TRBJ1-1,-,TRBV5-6,CASSLAGGGTEAFF,TGTGCCAGCAGCTTGGCGGGCGGGGGGACTGAAGCTTTCTTT
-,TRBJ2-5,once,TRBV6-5,CASSYSGGPLRETQYF,TGTGCCAGCAGTTACTCGGGGGGACCTCTACGAGAGACCCAGTACTTC
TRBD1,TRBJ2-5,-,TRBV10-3,CAISNTGGGLETQYF,TGTGCCATCAGTAATACAGGGGGCGGGTTAGAGACCCAGTACTTC
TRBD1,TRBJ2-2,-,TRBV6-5,CASSQKGADTGELFF,TGTGCCAGCAGTCAGAAGGGGGCAGACACCGGGGAGCTGTTTTTT
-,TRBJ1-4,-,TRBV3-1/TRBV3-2,CASSQPDTTNEKLFF,TGTGCCAGCAGCCAACCCGACACTACTAATGAAAAACTGTTTTTT
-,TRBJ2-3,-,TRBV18,CASSSETRTDTQYF,TGTGCCAGCTCCTCGGAGACCCGCACAGATACGCAGTATTTT
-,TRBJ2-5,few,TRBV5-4,CASSKGGAGTYQETQYF,TGTGCCAGCAGCAAGGGGGGGGCAGGGACGTACCAAGAGACCCAGTACTTC
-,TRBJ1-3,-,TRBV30,CAFSRGSGNTIYF,TGTGCCTTTAGCAGGGGATCCGGAAACACCATATATTTT
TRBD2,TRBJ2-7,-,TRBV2,CASGSGSLSYEQYF,TGTGCCAGCGGTAGCGGGAGTCTGTCCTACGAGCAGTACTTC
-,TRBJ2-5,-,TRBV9,CASSVGAGQETQYF,TGTGCCAGCAGCGTAGGAGCAGGCCAAGAGACCCAGTACTTC
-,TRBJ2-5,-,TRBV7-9,CASSVDGETQYF,TGTGCCAGCAGCGTAGACGGGGAGACCCAGTACTTC
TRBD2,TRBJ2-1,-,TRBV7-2,CASSFHSLAGAANEQFF,TGTGCCAGCAGCTTCCACTCTCTAGCGGGAGCCGCTAATGAGCAGTTCTTC
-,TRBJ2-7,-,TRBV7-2,CASSLSRQASYEQYF,TGTGCCAGCAGCTTAAGTCGACAGGCCTCCTACGAGCAGTACTTC
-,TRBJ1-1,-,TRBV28,CASSLKLSTAFF,TGTGCCAGCAGCTTAAAATTAAGCACCGCTTTCTTT
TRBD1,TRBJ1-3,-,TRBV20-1,CSASQQGYSGNTIYF,TGCAGTGCTAGTCAACAGGGGTATTCTGGAAACACCATATATTTT
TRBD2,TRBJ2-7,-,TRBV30,CAWTRGLAGGGEQYF,TGTGCCTGGACGCGAGGACTAGCGGGAGGAGGCGAGCAGTACTTC
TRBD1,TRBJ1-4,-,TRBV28,CASSLVTGGGNEKLFF,TGTGCCAGCAGTTTAGTGACAGGGGGCGGTAATGAAAAACTGTTTTTT
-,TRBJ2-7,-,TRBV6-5,CASSYGSSPSYEQYF,TGTGCCAGCAGTTACGGTTCTAGCCCGTCCTACGAGCAGTACTTC
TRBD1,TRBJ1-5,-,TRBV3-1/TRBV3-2,CASSQGTGGGGQPQHF,TGTGCCAGCAGCCAAGGAACAGGGGGCGGAGGTCAGCCCCAGCATTTT
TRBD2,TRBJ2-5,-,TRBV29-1,CSVVRTSGTETQYF,TGCAGCGTTGTTCGTACTAGCGGGACCGAGACCCAGTACTTC
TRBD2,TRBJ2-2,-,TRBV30,CAWSRFAGAFGDTGELFF,TGTGCCTGGAGCCGCTTTGCGGGAGCTTTCGGGGACACCGGGGAGCTGTTTTTT
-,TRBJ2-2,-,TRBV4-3,CASSQGGANTGELFF,TGCGCCAGCAGCCAAGGCGGGGCTAACACCGGGGAGCTGTTTTTT
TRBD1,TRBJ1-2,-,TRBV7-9,CASSSGPQGALQNYGYTF,TGTGCCAGCAGCTCCGGCCCCCAGGGGGCGCTTCAGAATTATGGCTACACCTTC
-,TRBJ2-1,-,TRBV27,CASSQPAGFPTYNEQFF,TGTGCCAGCAGTCAGCCCGCGGGGTTTCCTACCTACAATGAGCAGTTCTTC
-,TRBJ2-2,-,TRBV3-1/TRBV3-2,CASSQGGRGELFF,TGTGCCAGCAGCCAAGGGGGCCGCGGGGAGCTGTTTTTT
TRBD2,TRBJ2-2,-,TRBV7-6,CASSLLLAVTGELFF,TGTGCCAGCAGCTTACTCCTAGCGGTCACCGGGGAGCTGTTTTTT
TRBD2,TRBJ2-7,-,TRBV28,CASSLYWRTSGNYEQYF,TGTGCCAGCAGTTTATATTGGAGGACTAGCGGGAATTACGAGCAGTACTTC
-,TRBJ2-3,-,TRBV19,CASSIGRDIRTDTQYF,TGTGCCAGTAGTATAGGAAGAGACATTCGGACAGATACGCAGTATTTT
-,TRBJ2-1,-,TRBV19,CASSIVQTKWYNEQFF,TGTGCCAGTAGTATAGTTCAAACAAAGTGGTATAATGAGCAGTTCTTC
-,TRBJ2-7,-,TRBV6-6,CASSDLRVPSYEQYF,TGTGCCAGCAGTGACCTCAGGGTGCCGTCCTACGAGCAGTACTTC
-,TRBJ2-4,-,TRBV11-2,CASSLGGGKNIQYF,TGTGCCAGCAGCTTAGGGGGAGGCAAAAACATTCAGTACTTC
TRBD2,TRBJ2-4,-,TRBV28,CATRAGGAKNIQYF,TGTGCCACCCGGGCGGGGGGGGCCAAAAACATTCAGTACTTC
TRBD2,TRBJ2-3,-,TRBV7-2,CASSLVAGQLRTDTQYF,TGTGCCAGCAGCTTAGTAGCGGGTCAGCTAAGGACAGATACGCAGTATTTT
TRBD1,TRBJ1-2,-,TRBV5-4,CASRPGTGDYGYTF,TGTGCCAGCAGGCCCGGGACAGGGGACTATGGCTACACCTTC